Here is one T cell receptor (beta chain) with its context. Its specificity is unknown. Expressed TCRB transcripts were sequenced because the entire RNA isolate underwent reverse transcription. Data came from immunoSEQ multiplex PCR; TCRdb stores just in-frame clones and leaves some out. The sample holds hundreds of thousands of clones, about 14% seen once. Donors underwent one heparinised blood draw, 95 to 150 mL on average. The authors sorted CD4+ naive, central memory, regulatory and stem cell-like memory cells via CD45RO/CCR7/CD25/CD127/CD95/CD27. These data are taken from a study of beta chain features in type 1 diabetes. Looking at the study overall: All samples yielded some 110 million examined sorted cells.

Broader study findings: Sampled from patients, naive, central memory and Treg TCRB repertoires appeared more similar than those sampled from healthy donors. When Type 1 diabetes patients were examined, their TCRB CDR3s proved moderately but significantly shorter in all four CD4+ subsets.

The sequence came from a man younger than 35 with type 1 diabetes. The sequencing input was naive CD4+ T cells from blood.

The CDR3 region has the DNA TGTGCCAGCAGCTTCCCGGGGGGGCCGATCAATGAGCAGTTCTTC. Translated, it gives CASSFPGGPINEQFF. This chain connects TRBV7-9 to TRBJ2-1; 8 nucleotides line up with TRBD2. With 3 bases clipped from V and 6 bases from J, the junction kept 7 bases outside the gene matches. The V gene's germline CDR1 is SEHNR and CDR2 FQNEAQ (reference sequence). The CDR3 spans 15 residues.